The text below deals with one TCR beta chain. Antigen specificity is unknown. This specimen belongs to a study of cytomegalovirus exposure and HLA in healthy donors. Findings and limits, study-wide: In a later analysis, productive TCRs from donors in an Asian-associated ancestry cluster reportedly carried fewer N-insertions than the cohort mean.

Amplification used 60 Vbeta primers and 13 Jbeta primers. Generated by immunoSEQ multiplex PCR, the TCRdb table keeps only in-frame clones and is missing some. This listing includes about 170,000 clones. Germline assignment: CDR1 SGHAT and CDR2 FQNNGV. V was shortened by 7 bases and J by 5 bases, with 14 bases between the two germline ends. The CDR3 loop spans 14 amino acids. The rearrangement joins TRBV11-2 to TRBJ2-2; the D gene is possibly TRBD2 (6 bases). The clonotype originates from a woman aged 55-69 years in good health and CMV-seronegative. The sample comprised PBMCs. CDR3: CASMPFRGTGELFF. The DNA for the CDR3 is TGTGCCAGCATGCCGTTTCGGGGGACCGGGGAGCTGTTTTTT.